The 5 T cell receptor beta chains reported below all come from one sample, sequenced in a study of tumor-infiltrating lymphocytes in primary liver carcinoma. Researchers generated TCR beta cDNA from about 460 ng of total RNA, relying on a constant-region primer. Three nested multiplex PCR rounds, a slightly modified ARM-PCR, produced the libraries for TCR beta. The first two PCR rounds used TRBV1-TRBV30 forward primers with a C-beta reverse primer, around 10 cycles each. TCRdb reanalysed the multiplex PCR reads using MiXCR and keeps one entry per CDR3 protein. The sample shows fewer than 400,000 distinct CDR3 sequences, nearly 60% of them seen only once. Blood RNA came from unsorted whole blood; germline DNA was also extracted. What was sequenced was peripheral blood. The receptor set was obtained from a woman aged 25-40 years with primary liver carcinoma and hepatitis B virus infection.

This clonotype was picked up one time. This sequence may be a read error, since a much larger clone differs from it by one base. The chain is built from TRBV12-3 or TRBV12-4 and TRBJ2-3; D could derive from TRBD1 or TRBD2 (5 bases each). CDR3 length: 14 amino acids. As DNA, the CDR3 is TGTGCCACCACCCAGACGAGGGGCACAGATACGCATTATTTT. Translating gives CATTQTRGTDTHYF.

Notes on this clonotype: The junction differs from germline at one of its ends, possibly a read error. The chain has TRBV11-2 and TRBJ2-2; no clear D gene. This CDR3 region has 15 residues. Germline V gene sequence: CDR1 SGHAT, CDR2 FQNNGV. For the CDR3, the DNA is TGTGCCAGAAGCTGGCAATCCGACGGGTCCGGGGAGCTGTTTTTT. Translating gives CARSWQSDGSGELFF.

Note on this clonotype: A much more abundant neighbour one base away suggests this may be a read error. This CDR3 fails to terminate in the conserved phenylalanine or tryptophan, so it likely reflects a read error. The chain combines TRBV7-8 with TRBJ2-5; unclear D gene. V lost 3 bases, J lost 5 bases, and 10 bases lay in between. The CDR3 has 13 residues. Germline-derived CDR1 and CDR2 are SGHVS and FQNEAQ. The CDR3: CASSLSGLETQYS. The CDR3 DNA is TGTGCCAGCAGCTTGTCGGGCCTGGAGACCCAGTACTCC.

This chain uses TRBV12-3 or TRBV12-4 with TRBJ2-1, with TRBD2 matching over 8 bases. The CDR3 extends over 13 amino acids. J gave up 9 bases and V 5 bases, and 6 bases lay outside the gene matches. The CDR3 here is CASSPIAGTEQFF. CDR3 bases: TGTGCCAGCAGTCCGATAGCGGGAACTGAGCAGTTCTTC.

This chain joins TRBV11-2 and TRBJ2-2; D is unclear. Trimming stripped 7 bases from V and 4 bases from J, with 19 bases between. CDR3 length equals 16 residues. From germline, CDR1 is SGHAT and CDR2 FQNNGV. CDR3 DNA: TGTGCCAGCAACCTCGAGACAAGGACGCGCACCGGGGAGCTGTTTTTT. Its protein product is CASNLETRTRTGELFF.